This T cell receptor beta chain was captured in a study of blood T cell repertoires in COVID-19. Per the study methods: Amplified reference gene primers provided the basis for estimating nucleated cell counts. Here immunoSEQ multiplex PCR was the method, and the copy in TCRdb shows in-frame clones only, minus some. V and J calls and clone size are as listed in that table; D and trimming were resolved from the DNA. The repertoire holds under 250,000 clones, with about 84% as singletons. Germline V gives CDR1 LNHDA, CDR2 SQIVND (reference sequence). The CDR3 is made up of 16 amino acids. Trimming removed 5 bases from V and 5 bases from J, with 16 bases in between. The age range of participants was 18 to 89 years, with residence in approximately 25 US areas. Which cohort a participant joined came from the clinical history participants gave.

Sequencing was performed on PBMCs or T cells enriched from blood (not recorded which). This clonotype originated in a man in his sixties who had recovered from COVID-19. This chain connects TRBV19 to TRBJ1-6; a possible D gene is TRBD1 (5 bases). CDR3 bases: TGTGCCAGTAGTTCCCCTCCCGGACAACATAATTCACCCCTCCACTTT. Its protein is CASSSPPGQHNSPLHF.